Listed below are T cell receptor beta chains from one sample, sequenced in a study of CD8 T cells in Susac syndrome. TCRdb analysed the immunoSEQ multiplex PCR reads with MiXCR anew, one entry per CDR3 protein. The repertoire holds about 160,000 distinct CDR3 sequences, with 92% as singletons. Material for sequencing was CD4+ T cells from PBMCs. The source is a human donor in good health. Both conserved end residues are part of each CDR3. Each record gives: CDR3 protein, CDR3 DNA, D gene, J gene, V gene, clone size. A D gene is named only where the DNA matches it firmly. The size field is filled for only some rows; it gives once, few, many or a size class.

CASSLARTANSPLHF | TGTGCCAGCAGCTTGGCACGCACAGCCAATTCACCCCTCCACTTT | . | TRBJ1-6 | TRBV5-4 | .
CSASSQGRTKNIQYF | TGCAGTGCTAGTAGTCAGGGACGGACCAAAAACATTCAGTACTTC | . | TRBJ2-4 | TRBV20-1 | .
CASKRTGELDTQYF | TGTGCCAGTAAGAGGACAGGGGAGTTGGATACGCAGTATTTT | TRBD1 | TRBJ2-3 | TRBV19 | .
CASSQEAGGGSDTQYF | TGCGCCAGCAGCCAAGAAGCGGGAGGGGGATCAGATACGCAGTATTTT | TRBD2 | TRBJ2-3 | TRBV4-1 | .
CASSPHGEGEKLFF | TGTGCCAGCAGTCCGCACGGGGAGGGAGAAAAACTGTTTTTT | . | TRBJ1-4 | TRBV27 | .
CASSLRDEGYTF | TGTGCCAGCAGCTTAAGGGACGAGGGCTACACCTTC | . | TRBJ1-2 | TRBV7-9 | .
CASSYMVGLSNEQFF | TGTGCCAGCAGTTACATGGTGGGCCTCTCGAATGAGCAGTTCTTC | . | TRBJ2-1 | TRBV6-5 | .
CASTPGQRNEKLFF | TGTGCCAGCACCCCGGGACAGCGAAATGAAAAACTGTTTTTT | TRBD1 | TRBJ1-4 | TRBV5-6 | .
CASSSGQRYGYTF | TGTGCCAGCAGTAGTGGACAGCGATATGGCTACACCTTC | . | TRBJ1-2 | TRBV6-2/TRBV6-3 | .
CASSYVGTEAFF | TGTGCCAGCAGTTACGTCGGCACTGAAGCTTTCTTT | . | TRBJ1-1 | TRBV6-5 | .
CSVESQYYTDTQYF | TGCAGCGTTGAAAGTCAGTACTACACAGATACGCAGTATTTT | . | TRBJ2-3 | TRBV29-1 | .
CASSLAQDRARGEQYF | TGTGCCAGCAGCTTAGCGCAGGACAGAGCAAGGGGCGAGCAGTACTTC | . | TRBJ2-7 | TRBV7-6 | .
CASISWGGAGNQPQHF | TGTGCCAGCATCTCGTGGGGGGGGGCCGGCAATCAGCCCCAGCATTTT | . | TRBJ1-5 | TRBV28 | .
CASSAGTGGSSYGYTF | TGCGCCAGCAGTGCCGGGACAGGGGGCTCGAGCTATGGCTACACCTTC | TRBD1 | TRBJ1-2 | TRBV10-2 | .
CSTRVGETQYF | TGCAGCACCAGGGTGGGCGAGACCCAGTACTTC | . | TRBJ2-5 | TRBV29-1 | .
CSVEVGTGGYEQYF | TGCAGCGTTGAAGTCGGGACAGGGGGCTACGAGCAGTACTTC | TRBD1 | TRBJ2-7 | TRBV29-1 | few
CASSEAPSGRGPYEQYF | TGTGCCAGCAGTGAAGCCCCTAGCGGGAGGGGGCCCTACGAGCAGTACTTC | TRBD2 | TRBJ2-7 | TRBV6-1 | .
CASSVPTTGAGNTIYF | TGCGCCAGCAGCGTGCCGACGACAGGCGCTGGAAACACCATATATTTT | . | TRBJ1-3 | TRBV5-1 | once
CASSFDRVQETQYF | TGCGCCAGCAGCTTCGACAGGGTACAAGAGACCCAGTACTTC | TRBD1 | TRBJ2-5 | TRBV5-1 | .
CASSIGRDRIHEQYF | TGTGCCAGTAGTATAGGTCGGGACAGGATCCACGAGCAGTACTTC | TRBD1 | TRBJ2-7 | TRBV19 | .
CASSQGRTFYNEQFF | TGTGCCAGCAGCCAAGGCAGGACTTTCTACAATGAGCAGTTCTTC | . | TRBJ2-1 | TRBV4-2 | .
CASSSDRGAQPQHF | TGTGCCAGCAGTTCCGACAGGGGAGCTCAGCCCCAGCATTTT | TRBD1 | TRBJ1-5 | TRBV2 | .
CASSLLQGASEQYF | TGTGCCAGCAGCTTACTCCAGGGGGCGTCTGAGCAGTACTTC | TRBD1 | TRBJ2-7 | TRBV7-2 | .
CASSADTGELFF | TGTGCCAGCAGCGCCGACACCGGGGAGCTGTTTTTT | . | TRBJ2-2 | TRBV5-5 | .
CASSHGSTYEQYF | TGTGCCAGCAGCCACGGCAGTACCTACGAGCAGTACTTC | . | TRBJ2-7 | TRBV6-5 | .
CASSPRGANEQYF | TGTGCCAGCAGCCCGAGGGGAGCCAACGAGCAGTACTTC | . | TRBJ2-7 | TRBV6-5 | .
CASSPGGRDQPQHF | TGTGCCAGCAGCCCCGGGGGGCGTGATCAGCCCCAGCATTTT | . | TRBJ1-5 | TRBV28 | .
CASSPGTGGDTEAFF | TGTGCCAGCAGCCCCGGGACAGGGGGGGACACTGAAGCTTTCTTT | TRBD1 | TRBJ1-1 | TRBV3-1 | .
CASSPYRQGNYGYTF | TGTGCCAGCAGTCCCTACCGACAGGGGAACTATGGCTACACCTTC | TRBD1 | TRBJ1-2 | TRBV27 | .
CASTWRQGWKTQYF | TGTGCCAGCACCTGGCGGCAGGGATGGAAGACCCAGTACTTC | . | TRBJ2-5 | TRBV6-2/TRBV6-3 | .
CASSPTQAWGGYGYTF | TGTGCCAGCAGCCCGACCCAGGCTTGGGGCGGCTATGGCTACACCTTC | . | TRBJ1-2 | TRBV5-4 | .
CASSLGVRQPQHF | TGTGCCAGCAGCCTTGGGGTCAGGCAGCCCCAGCATTTT | . | TRBJ1-5 | TRBV2 | .
CASSPGTGGLYGYTF | TGTGCCAGCAGTCCCGGGACAGGGGGCCTCTATGGCTACACCTTC | TRBD1 | TRBJ1-2 | TRBV12-3/TRBV12-4 | .
CASSFRRENTGELFF | TGTGCCAGCAGCTTTAGGCGGGAGAACACCGGGGAGCTGTTTTTT | . | TRBJ2-2 | TRBV5-4 | .
CASSLQAPGGSPLHF | TGCGCCAGCAGCCTTCAGGCACCGGGCGGATCACCCCTCCACTTT | . | TRBJ1-6 | TRBV5-1 | .
CASSYLLNSNQPQHF | TGTGCCAGCAGTTACCTTTTGAACAGCAATCAGCCCCAGCATTTT | . | TRBJ1-5 | TRBV6-2/TRBV6-3 | .